This T cell receptor beta chain comes out of a study of cytomegalovirus exposure and HLA in healthy donors (dated by TCRdb to the late 2010s). As for the study more broadly: In an earlier analysis of 587 of the donors, 250 to 350 Gb of sequence data and about 110 million unique TCR beta sequences from roughly 200 million T cells were reported. About 310 gigabases of sequencing data and tens of millions of unique TCR sequences were included in an early release covering roughly 600 HLA-typed donors. To decide whether each TCR beta V gene segment behaved as functional or pseudogenic, an earlier analysis of approximately 590 of the donors relied on high-throughput TCR beta sequencing. Besides the first cohort of around 700 subjects, a separate validation cohort made up of around 120 different subjects was used. The study profiled the T cell repertoires of around 700 subjects by immunosequencing and related them to cytomegalovirus serostatus. HLA typing covered class I and class II loci at four-digit resolution. Four or five DR-DQ haplotypes were handled as single units for association and clustering, since linkage in the cohort was strong. To study patterns of TCR occurrence, a later analysis re-analyzed previously published TCR beta repertoires from around 660 donors and added high-resolution HLA genotyping. Every repertoire in the discovery cohort had been generated on one and the same sequencing platform. To predict cytomegalovirus infection status, the study brought together high-throughput TCR immunosequencing, statistical association of individual TCRs with disease status, and machine learning. Alongside the repertoire data, information on donor age, sex, ethnicity and CMV serostatus was compiled. Across around 400 genotyped donors of the cohort, an average of about 250,000 unique TCR beta nucleotide sequences per donor were sequenced, and about a sixth of those sequences were non-productive. Among the approximately 400 genotyped donors, approximately 82% belonged to the genetic ancestry cluster associated with self-reported Caucasian donors. Genome-wide SNP genotypes for about 55% of the roughly 670 donors were used in a later genetic analysis, which treated that subset as a discovery cohort. Typing coverage varied by locus: about 629-640 donors for A, B, C, DRB1 and DQB1; approximately 520 for DQA1; nearly 610 for DPA1; around 450 for DPB1. Rather than using new phenotypic data, the later analysis identified candidate immune exposures from TCR beta sequences and from how often those sequences occurred across donors. The study aimed to test whether cataloging public T cell receptors could reveal signatures of past pathogen exposure.

The cohort was made up of hundreds of healthy bone marrow donors. Cohort members were all nominally healthy when sampled, although unrecorded immune exposures were likely present. The donor tested CMV seropositive and was one of the 289 seropositive cohort members. A peripheral blood sample was provided by each donor, and peripheral blood mononuclear cells were used for TCR beta sequencing. The Qiagen DNeasy Blood Extraction Kit was used to extract genomic DNA from the blood cell samples. On the study overall, not on this receptor specifically: In a later analysis, several top co-occurrence clusters were reported to appear linked to parvovirus B19, influenza, CMV and Epstein-Barr virus. While some public TCRs were present in many individuals, most TCR sequences turned up only very rarely across donors. For the cohort, immune exposure information was limited to CMV serostatus. In a later analysis, HLA-associated TCR beta chains were found to be more clonally expanded and to have lower generation probabilities than equally common non-associated chains. Because HLA typing was missing for some donors at each locus, association tests included only the typed subset. According to a later analysis, most CMV-associated TCR beta chains appeared to be HLA-restricted, and the HLA associations seemed to be driven largely by CMV exposure. The sequencing pipeline was judged likely to have produced a cluster of highly shared sequence variants as a technical artifact. Because counts were too low, some 17 rarely observed V segments, including chromosome 9 orphons, were left out of the earlier analysis of some 600 of the donors. Compared with the approximately 670-donor mean, donors in an Asian-associated ancestry cluster had fewer N-insertions in productive TCRs, according to a later genetic analysis. A later analysis found that TCR association rates varied across HLA loci, with DRB1 alleles showing the most associated TCRs and HLA-C alleles the fewest. Some IMGT-functional V segments, including TRBV6-2 and TRBV6-3, could not be told apart with the 87-base-pair reads, so those segments were excluded. An earlier analysis of some 560 of the donors showed that most TCR beta V segments appeared in productive rearrangements either about 87% or about 30% of the time, which broadly matched IMGT annotations. V-gene and J-gene trimming of TCR beta chains was associated with a missense DCLRE1C variant in a later genetic analysis, and the association was replicated in an independent cohort. At a false discovery rate of 0.05, a later analysis linked about 17,000 TCR beta sequences to specific HLA alleles. Presence/absence analyses assumed roughly uniform sequencing depth across donors, an assumption that may not hold. The cohort was sequenced for TCR beta chains only, and without alpha or paired-chain data the features that could be detected were limited. The study listed 164 TCR beta chains as associated with cytomegalovirus. In vitro tests confirmed that a few of the cytomegalovirus-associated TCR beta chains recognize cytomegalovirus antigens. A further reported finding was that TCR beta sequences accurately predicted the HLA-A and HLA-B alleles for most subjects in the first cohort. Cytomegalovirus status was reported to be diagnosed by the classifier with high specificity and sensitivity in both the original and validation cohorts. Correlated functional status among segregating V segments might be attributable to linkage disequilibrium, but an unknown experimental factor could not be ruled out. When HLA alleles, especially DR and DQ, strongly co-occurred, attributing TCR associations to individual alleles was difficult. It was suggested by the authors that the approach could potentially be generalized to other disease states and immunological phenotypes.

Remarks on this clone: It lacks a known antigen. Base qualities are not provided; no much larger clone lies one nucleotide away.

Libraries were made using the immunoSEQ multiplex PCR assay. A mixture of 60 forward primers for TCR Vbeta segments and 13 reverse primers for TCR Jbeta segments was used in the multiplex PCR. The CDR3 region of rearranged TCR beta genes was amplified from genomic DNA by a multiplex PCR assay. The amplified TCR beta libraries were sequenced on the Illumina HiSeq System as 87-base-pair reads. Processing in the source paper ran as follows. A later analysis tallied tens of millions of unique TCR beta chains across the 666 repertoires, and approximately 12 million of those chains were shared by two or more donors. To remove PCR and sequencing errors, raw reads were error-corrected and collapsed into unique sequences using a nearest-neighbor algorithm that merged closely related sequences. CDR3 sequences were aligned to IMGT reference sequences to assign V, D and J gene segments. Each retained sequence needed at least a six-nucleotide match to both a V gene segment and a J gene segment. Rearrangements were called productive when the CDR3 lacked stop codons and stayed in frame with V and J; all others were non-productive. CDR3 was defined by IMGT convention, running from the second conserved V-encoded cysteine to the conserved J-encoded phenylalanine. Sequences without an unambiguous match to a single V gene segment were excluded from the earlier analysis of over 500 of the donors. In an earlier analysis of 587 of the donors, V segments were called functional above 56.7% productive rearrangements and were called segregating when the between-donor standard deviation exceeded 5%. A statistical classification framework was built for diagnosing cytomegalovirus status from the catalog of TCR beta chain sequences. In a later analysis, V and J genes were assigned by comparing TCR nucleotide sequences against IMGT/GENE-DB human TR gene sequences. The TCRdist pipeline was used in a later analysis to assign CDR3 sequences and most-parsimonious VDJ recombination scenarios. In a later analysis, every TCR beta chain was defined by the combination of its CDR3 amino acid sequence and its V-gene family, and reads without a unique V-gene family were dropped. In a later analysis, around 600 highly shared, low-generation-probability nucleotide sequences were removed to address suspected cross-contamination and a sequencing artifact. For each public chain, a later analysis derived a clonal expansion index from normalized ranks of inferred template counts within each repertoire. Generation probabilities in a later analysis came from a VDJ recombination model fitted to out-of-frame rearrangements, and those results were checked against IGoR. In a later analysis, TCR-TCR, TCR-HLA and TCR-CMV co-occurrence was scored with hypergeometric tests, and a repertoire-size bias correction was applied to TCR pairs. A later analysis estimated false discovery rates by permuting HLA or CMV assignments 20 times. In a later analysis, co-occurring TCRs were grouped with DBSCAN, and TCRdist sequence similarity was added when clustering was performed within HLA-allele-positive subsets. Repertoires with fewer than 30,000 or more than 120,000 public chains were left out of co-occurrence clustering, as were about 5 repertoires with anomalous nucleotide sharing. TCRdb obtained this table from immuneACCESS and retained in-frame rearrangements with V and J assigned. These tables miss some clones; where compared with another copy, unresolved V genes account for less than half of the shortfall, and the remainder is unexplained. From that table come the V and J calls and clone size; the DNA was used to work out D and trimming. Across this sample there are 85,000 to 110,000 clones, with 76% seen only once. The ten largest make up 10% of the sample.

The CDR3 contains 15 residues, cysteine and phenylalanine counted. The entry retains the CDR3 DNA only, 45 bases that are in frame from base 1. V sheds 5 bases and J sheds 4 bases, leaving 14 bases between their ends. The CDR1 and CDR2 encoded by the germline V gene are MDHEN and SYDVKM. The sequencing input was PBMCs. The source is a woman younger than 35 in good health and CMV-seropositive. This chain is built from TRBV28 and TRBJ1-4; TRBD1 is a possible D gene, resting on 6 matching bases. The CDR3 protein: CASSALGQLNEKLFF. The nucleotide sequence reads as follows: TGTGCCAGCAGTGCCCTTGGACAGCTTAATGAAAAACTGTTTTTT.